This T cell receptor beta chain was obtained from a study of cytomegalovirus exposure and HLA in healthy donors. PCR was performed using 60 Vbeta and 13 Jbeta primers. Sequencing used immunoSEQ multiplex PCR; TCRdb keeps in-frame clones, though not all of them. The sample shows some 100,000 clones, around three quarters of them seen only once. The germline gives CDR1 SGDLS, CDR2 YYNGEE. With 4 bases removed from V and 5 bases from J, the gap between germline ends came to 16 bases. The CDR3 length is 14 residues. These donors counted as nominally healthy when sampled, but unrecorded immune exposures were likely. Broader study findings: Later analysis found that TCR beta chains associated with HLA were more clonally expanded than other, equally common chains. A later analysis found TCR association rates differed by HLA locus, highest for DRB1 and lowest for HLA-C.

Of note for this clone: Its specificity is not known.

The chain recombines TRBV9 with TRBJ2-7; D perhaps matches TRBD1 (6 bases). The TCR comes from a woman in her forties in good health and CMV-seropositive. What was sequenced was PBMCs. CDR3 DNA: TGTGCCAGCAGCTTAGGGGGACAAAACGACGAGCAGTACTTC. The encoded protein is CASSLGGQNDEQYF.